Reported below is one T cell receptor (beta chain). Its recognized antigen is unknown. Base-call qualities are not available, and no considerably larger clone is one nucleotide away. This entry comes from a study of chemoradiotherapy in HPV16-positive cancers (dated 2022 in TCRdb). Regarding the complete study: Functional T-cell assays on cells from a couple of HPV16-positive patients defined candidate HPV-specific T-cell clones and common TCR motifs. Whether T-cell immunity against the HPV oncoproteins E6 and E7 changes during chemoradiotherapy and whether survival is affected by this immunity were examined in the study. TCR repertoires from over 75 patients with HPV-related cancers were then used to track the candidate HPV-specific TCRs and motifs.

The study at large found these results: Only a couple of HPV16-positive patients were used to derive the functional definition of HPV-specific T cells, and the survival association was reported for HPV16-positive patients. Expansion of candidate HPV-specific clones and E7-related TCR motifs was observed in the tumor microenvironment during treatment, whereas no such expansion was observed for non-HPV-specific T cells. In HPV16-positive patients, expansion of HPV-responsive T cells during chemoradiotherapy was associated with improved recurrence-free survival.

The CDR3 covers 15 residues, taking in both the cysteine and the phenylalanine. CDR3 DNA only is kept here, 45 bases in frame from base 1. In the germline V gene, CDR1 corresponds to SGHTA and CDR2 to FQGNSA. V trim: 2 bases; J trim: 11 bases; unmatched bases: 11. Because repertoires were sampled repeatedly during chemoradiotherapy, clonal expansion in the tumor microenvironment could be followed. The method behind the library was the immunoSEQ multiplex PCR assay. This is the immuneACCESS table as TCRdb keeps it, with only in-frame sequences that have V and J called. A part of the clones is gone; compared with another copy, unresolved V genes explain less than half, and the rest is unexplained. Across this sample there are 9,500 to 15,000 clones, with approximately 90% seen only once. Clones ranked in the top ten supply about 2.2% of the sample.

The chain joins TRBV7-2 to TRBJ2-1, and TRBD2 aligns with 8 junction nucleotides. The material sequenced was blood, taken from a patient who underwent chemoradiotherapy. The TCR sequence derives from a human donor with HPV-associated anogenital cancer. The DNA is TGTGCCAGCAGCTTAAACCAAATCACTAGCGGTAAGCAGTTCTTC. This yields the protein CASSLNQITSGKQFF. With all but the CDR3 taken from the reference TRBV7-2 and TRBJ2-1 genes, the full variable domain is: GAGVSQSPSNKVTEKGKDVELRCDPISGHTALYWYRQSLGQGLEFLIYFQGNSAPDKSGLPSDRFSAERTGGSVSTLTIQRTQQEDSAVYLCASSLNQITSGKQFFGPGTRLTVL.